The 18 T cell receptor beta chains in this list originate from one sample, sequenced in a study of blood T cell repertoires in COVID-19. Data came from immunoSEQ multiplex PCR; TCRdb stores just in-frame clones and leaves some out. Of hundreds of thousands of clones in the sample, about 90% were seen once. The sample consisted of PBMCs or T cells enriched from blood (not recorded which). These receptors were obtained from a man aged 25-45 years who had been exposed to COVID-19.

This chain joins TRBV2 and TRBJ1-1; 9 bases match TRBD1. Germline CDR1 reads SNHLY; CDR2 reads FYNNEI. V shed 8 bases, J shed 5 bases, and the junction held 6 bases outside the gene matches. The CDR3 totals 13 residues. CDR3 DNA sequence: TGTGCCAGCCTGATGACAGGGGGTACTGAAGCTTTCTTT. Residues: CASLMTGGTEAFF.

This chain uses TRBV5-5 with TRBJ2-5; D might be TRBD2 (5 bases). CDR1 and CDR2 (germline): SGHKS, YYEKEE (reference sequence). Trimming stripped 4 bases from V and 4 bases from J, with 17 bases between. The CDR3 covers 15 residues. The CDR3 nucleotides read TGTGCCAGCAGCCTGATTAGGAGGATTACAGAGACCCAGTACTTC. It encodes CASSLIRRITETQYF.

V is TRBV5-1 and J is TRBJ1-2; D may be TRBD1 (5 bases). The CDR3 runs 14 residues. V lost 0 bases and J 3 bases, leaving 9 bases between the germline ends. From germline, CDR1 is SGHRS and CDR2 YFSETQ. Here the CDR3 DNA reads TGCGCCAGCAGCTTGGGGACAACTGACTATGGCTACACCTTC. It encodes CASSLGTTDYGYTF.

The rearrangement joins TRBV11-1 to TRBJ2-1; 8 bases are a match to TRBD2. The CDR3 totals 15 residues. The germline V gene has CDR1 SGHAT and CDR2 FQDESV (reference sequence). The J segment lost 4 bases and the V segment lost 10 bases, leaving 12 bases of the junction unmatched. DNA of the CDR3: TGTGCCACCAAGACTCGCGGGGGGTCTTACAATGAGCAGTTCTTC. Translated: CATKTRGGSYNEQFF.

The chain has TRBV18 and TRBJ1-3; 12 bases match TRBD1. Trimming cost V 6 bases and J 4 bases; bases outside gene matches: 16. Germline CDR1 reads KGHSH; CDR2 reads LQKENI. The CDR3 extends over 19 amino acids. CDR3 residues: CASSLKATGTGGIGNTIYF. Here the CDR3 DNA reads TGTGCCAGCTCCCTCAAAGCTACCGGGACAGGGGGCATCGGAAACACCATATATTTT.

The gene calls are TRBV4-2 and TRBJ2-3; tentatively, D is TRBD2 (7 bases). Between the trimmed V and J ends, which lost 3 bases and 1 base, there was a span of 20 bases. This CDR3 contains 18 residues. Germline CDR1 is LGHNA and CDR2 is YNFKEQ. In nucleotides, the CDR3 is TGTGCCAGCAGCCAGGCCCTCCGAGGGGGGGCTGGCACAGATACGCAGTATTTT. Translated: CASSQALRGGAGTDTQYF.

This clone was detected only once. The rearrangement joins TRBV3-1 (or the pseudogene TRBV3-2) to TRBJ2-1; D might be TRBD2 (7 bases). The CDR3 consists of 16 residues. V lost 1 base and J lost 0, with 10 bases in between. Per the germline V gene, CDR1 is LGHDT and CDR2 is YNNKEL (reference sequence). CDR3 nucleotides: TGTGCCAGCAGCCAAGGGAGGGGGGGCTCCTACAATGAGCAGTTCTTC. It specifies CASSQGRGGSYNEQFF.

The chain has TRBV19 and TRBJ1-4; the D is unclear. This CDR3 contains 14 residues. V dropped 3 bases and J dropped 8 bases, with 13 bases sitting between them. CDR1 LNHDA and CDR2 SQIVND come from the germline V gene (reference sequence). The CDR3 nucleotides are TGTGCCAGTAGTATGGAGGGTATAGGAGAAAAACTGTTTTTT. This codes for CASSMEGIGEKLFF.

DNA of the CDR3: TGTGCCAGCAGCGTAGAGGGTGGGGCACACCCCTACGAGCAGTACTTC. The encoded protein is CASSVEGGAHPYEQYF. V usage is TRBV9 and J usage is TRBJ2-7; the D gene is possibly TRBD1 (5 bases). Trimming took off 0 bases at V and 2 bases at J, with 15 bases between the two ends. The CDR3 is made up of 16 amino acids. Germline CDR1 and CDR2: SGDLS and YYNGEE.

J is TRBJ1-1 and V is TRBV11-1; D not resolved. CDR3 length: 13 amino acids. Germline loops: CDR1 SGHAT, CDR2 FQDESV (reference sequence). The ends were cut back, 6 bases at V and 8 bases at J, with 16 bases in the middle. In nucleotides, the CDR3 is TGTGCCAGCAGTTTGTACAACGGAGCCGAAGCTTTCTTT. Amino acid sequence: CASSLYNGAEAFF. Together with reference TRBV11-1 and TRBJ1-1, the CDR3 gives the full variable domain: EAEVAQSPRYKITEKSQAVAFWCDPISGHATLYWYRQILGQGPELLVQFQDESVVDDSQLPKDRFSAERLKGVDSTLKIQPAELGDSAMYLCASSLYNGAEAFFGQGTRLTVV.

This clone came up once. This chain joins TRBV6-5 and TRBJ2-5; D is unresolved. Looked up from germline, CDR1 is MNHEY and CDR2 is SVGAGI. V lost 4 bases and J 5 bases, leaving 8 bases between the germline ends. This CDR3 is 12 amino acids long. CDR3 nucleotide sequence: TGTGCCAGCAGTTCGGTCCGGGAGACCCAGTACTTC. Translated, it gives CASSSVRETQYF.

The chain uses TRBV5-1 and TRBJ2-1, with 8 nucleotides matching TRBD1. V was clipped by 1 base and J by 6 bases; unmatched bases: 6. Per germline, CDR1 SGHRS and CDR2 YFSETQ. The CDR3 is 15 amino acids. The CDR3 protein is CASSLRQGSGNEQFF. CDR3 sequence (DNA): TGCGCCAGCAGCTTGCGACAGGGGTCGGGCAATGAGCAGTTCTTC.

The chain combines TRBV18 with TRBJ2-4, with 8 nucleotides matching TRBD1. CDR3 length equals 16 residues. Germline CDR1 KGHSH, CDR2 LQKENI. The J segment lost 1 base and the V segment lost 3 bases, leaving 5 bases of the junction unmatched. The CDR3, as DNA: TGTGCCAGCTCACCTGGACAGGGTGGTGCCAAAAACATTCAGTACTTC. Translation gives CASSPGQGGAKNIQYF.

The V call is TRBV5-1, the J call TRBJ2-1; maybe TRBD2 (6 bases). Germline-derived CDR1 and CDR2 are SGHRS and YFSETQ. CDR3 length equals 13 residues. Trimming shortened V by 5 bases and J by 8 bases, and 14 bases separated the two germline ends. CDR3 coding DNA: TGCGCCAGCAGTCTGGGACTCCTCGATGAGCAGTTCTTC. Protein: CASSLGLLDEQFF.

The chain has TRBV3-1 (or the pseudogene TRBV3-2) and TRBJ1-2, with TRBD1 matching over 8 bases. V shed 2 bases, J shed 4 bases, and the junction held 0 bases outside the gene matches. The germline V gene encodes CDR1 LGHDT and CDR2 YNNKEL (reference sequence). This CDR3 is built from 13 residues. The CDR3 region has the DNA TGTGCCAGCAGCCAACAGGGGGCCTATGGCTACACCTTC. Translation: CASSQQGAYGYTF.

The chain has TRBV2 and TRBJ2-5, with 7 bases identical to TRBD1. The germline CDR1 and CDR2 sequences are SNHLY and FYNNEI. The CDR3 is made up of 15 amino acids. V trimming: 6 bases; J trimming: 4 bases; junction bases outside the gene matches: 11. The CDR3 bases are TGTGCCAGCAGCAAGACAGGGCGATCGGGAGAGACCCAGTACTTC. It encodes CASSKTGRSGETQYF.

The rearrangement links TRBV5-4 to TRBJ1-1, with a possible D match to TRBD1 (5 bases). Germline V lookup: CDR1 SGHNT, CDR2 YYREEE (reference sequence). Between the trimmed V and J ends, which lost 4 bases and 0 bases, there was a span of 7 bases. The CDR3 length is 13 residues. The CDR3: CASSKTVNTEAFF. The CDR3 DNA is TGTGCCAGCAGCAAGACAGTGAACACTGAAGCTTTCTTT.

The chain links TRBV5-6 to TRBJ2-3; TRBD1 agrees at 7 bases. This CDR3 has 16 residues. The germline CDR1 and CDR2 sequences are SGHDT and YYEEEE. V trimming: 3 bases; J trimming: 6 bases; junction bases outside the gene matches: 13. This CDR3 reads CASSSRQGVMLDTQYF. The DNA for the CDR3 is TGTGCCAGCAGCTCCCGGCAGGGGGTAATGTTGGATACGCAGTATTTT.